This TCR beta chain was observed in a study of control samples from healthy donors and cancer patients. Here immunoSEQ multiplex PCR was the method, and the copy in TCRdb shows in-frame clones only, minus some. In the table there are some 130,000 clones, 89% of which are singletons. Germline loops: CDR1 SNHLY, CDR2 FYNNEI. The J segment lost 1 base and the V segment lost 4 bases, leaving 6 bases of the junction unmatched. The CDR3 is 16 amino acids. This chain links TRBV2 with TRBJ2-7; TRBD2 matches 11 bases. What was sequenced was PBMCs. The sequence came from a middle-aged man with head and neck cancer. CDR3 protein: CASSATSGVFSYEQYF. As DNA, the CDR3 is TGTGCCAGCAGTGCGACTAGCGGGGTATTTTCCTACGAGCAGTACTTC. The variable domain in full, with the rest retrieved from reference TRBV2 and TRBJ2-7, is EPEVTQTPSHQVTQMGQEVILRCVPISNHLYFYWYRQILGQKVEFLVSFYNNEISEKSEIFDDQFSVERPDGSNFTLKIRSTKLEDSAMYFCASSATSGVFSYEQYFGPGTRLTVT.